The clone carrying this T cell receptor beta chain has a single count. Authors' processing steps: Reference gene primer amplification yielded estimated nucleated cell counts. Sequencing used immunoSEQ multiplex PCR; TCRdb keeps in-frame clones, though not all of them. Clone size and the V and J calls come from that table; the DNA yielded D and trimming. The data contain 90,000 to 130,000 clones, about 70% of them singletons. The data were taken from a study of blood T cell repertoires in COVID-19. As for the study in general: Donors in the United States, Italy and Spain gave samples during acute or convalescent COVID-19. In each case, the material was cDNA or gDNA derived from T cells, B-cell-depleted T cells, or PBMCs.

V gave up 4 bases and J gave up 1 base; unmatched junction bases: 4. The CDR3 runs to 14 residues. In germline, CDR1 is SGHNT, CDR2 YYREEE (reference sequence). V and J are TRBV5-4 and TRBJ2-5; TRBD1 matches at 7 bases. What was sequenced was peripheral blood. This receptor was taken from an older woman with acute or convalescent COVID-19. This CDR3 is CASSEGTAQETQYF. The CDR3 DNA follows: TGTGCCAGCAGCGAGGGGACAGCCCAAGAGACCCAGTACTTC. The full variable domain, its missing parts supplied by reference TRBV5-4 and TRBJ2-5, is ETGVTQSPTHLIKTRGQQVTLRCSSQSGHNTVSWYQQALGQGPQFIFQYYREEENGRGNFPPRFSGLQFPNYSSELNVNALELDDSALYLCASSEGTAQETQYFGPGTRLLVL.